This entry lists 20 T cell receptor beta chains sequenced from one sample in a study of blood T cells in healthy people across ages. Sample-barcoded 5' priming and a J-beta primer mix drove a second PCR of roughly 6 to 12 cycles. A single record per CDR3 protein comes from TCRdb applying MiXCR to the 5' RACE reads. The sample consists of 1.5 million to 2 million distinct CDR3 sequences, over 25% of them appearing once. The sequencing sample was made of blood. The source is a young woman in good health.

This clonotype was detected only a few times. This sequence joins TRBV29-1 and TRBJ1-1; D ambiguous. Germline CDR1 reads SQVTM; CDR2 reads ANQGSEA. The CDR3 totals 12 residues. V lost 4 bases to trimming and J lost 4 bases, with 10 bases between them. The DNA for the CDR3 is TGCAGCGTTGCAGGTTTTGCCACTGAAGCTTTCTTT. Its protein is CSVAGFATEAFF.

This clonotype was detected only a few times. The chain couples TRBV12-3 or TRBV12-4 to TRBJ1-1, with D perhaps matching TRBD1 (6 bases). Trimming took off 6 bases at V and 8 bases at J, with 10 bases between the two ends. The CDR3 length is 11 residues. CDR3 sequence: CASRGTTEAFF. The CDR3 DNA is TGTGCCAGCAGGGGGACAACAGAAGCTTTCTTT.

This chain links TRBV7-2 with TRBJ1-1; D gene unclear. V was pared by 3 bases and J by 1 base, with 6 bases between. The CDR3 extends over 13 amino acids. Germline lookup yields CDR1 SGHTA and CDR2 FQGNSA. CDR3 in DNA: TGTGCCAGCAGCTTTTATCCGAACACTGAAGCTTTCTTT. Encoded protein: CASSFYPNTEAFF. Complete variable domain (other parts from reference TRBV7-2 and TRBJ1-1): GAGVSQSPSNKVTEKGKDVELRCDPISGHTALYWYRQSLGQGLEFLIYFQGNSAPDKSGLPSDRFSAERTGGSVSTLTIQRTQQEDSAVYLCASSFYPNTEAFFGQGTRLTVV.

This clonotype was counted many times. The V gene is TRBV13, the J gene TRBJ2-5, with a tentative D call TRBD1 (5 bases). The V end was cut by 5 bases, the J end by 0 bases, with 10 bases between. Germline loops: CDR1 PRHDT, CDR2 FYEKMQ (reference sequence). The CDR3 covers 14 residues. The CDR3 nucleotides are TGTGCCAGCAGCCGTCGACAGAACCAAGAGACCCAGTACTTC. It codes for CASSRRQNQETQYF.

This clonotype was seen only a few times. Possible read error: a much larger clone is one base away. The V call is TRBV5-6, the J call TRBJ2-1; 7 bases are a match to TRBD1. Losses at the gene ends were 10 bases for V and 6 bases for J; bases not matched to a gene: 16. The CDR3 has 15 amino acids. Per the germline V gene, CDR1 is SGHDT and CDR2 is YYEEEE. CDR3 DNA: TGTGCCGGCGAAGAGACAGGGATATTTGGCAATGAGCAGTTCTTC. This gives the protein CAGEETGIFGNEQFF.

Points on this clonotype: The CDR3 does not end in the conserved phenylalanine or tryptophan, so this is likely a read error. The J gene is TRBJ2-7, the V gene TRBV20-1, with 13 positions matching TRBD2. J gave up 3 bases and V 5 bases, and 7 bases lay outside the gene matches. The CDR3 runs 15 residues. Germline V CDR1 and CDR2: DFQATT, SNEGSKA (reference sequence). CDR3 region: CSAFARTSGSYEQYL. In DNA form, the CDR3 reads TGCAGTGCTTTCGCCCGGACTAGCGGGAGCTACGAGCAGTACCTC.

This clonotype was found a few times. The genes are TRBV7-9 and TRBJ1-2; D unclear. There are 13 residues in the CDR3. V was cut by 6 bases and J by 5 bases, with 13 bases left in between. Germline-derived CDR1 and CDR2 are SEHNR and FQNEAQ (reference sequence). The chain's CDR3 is CASSPVQLYGYTF. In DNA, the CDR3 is TGTGCCAGCAGTCCGGTCCAGTTATATGGCTACACCTTC.

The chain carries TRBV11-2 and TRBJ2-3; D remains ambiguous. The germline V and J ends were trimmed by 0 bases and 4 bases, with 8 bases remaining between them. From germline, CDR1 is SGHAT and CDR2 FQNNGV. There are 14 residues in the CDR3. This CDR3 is CASSLDPRSDTQYF. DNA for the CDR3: TGTGCCAGCAGCTTAGACCCGCGCTCAGATACGCAGTATTTT. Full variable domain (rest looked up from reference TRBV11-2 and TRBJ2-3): EAGVAQSPRYKIIEKRQSVAFWCNPISGHATLYWYQQILGQGPKLLIQFQNNGVVDDSQLPKDRFSAERLKGVDSTLKIQPAKLEDSAVYLCASSLDPRSDTQYFGPGTRLTVL.

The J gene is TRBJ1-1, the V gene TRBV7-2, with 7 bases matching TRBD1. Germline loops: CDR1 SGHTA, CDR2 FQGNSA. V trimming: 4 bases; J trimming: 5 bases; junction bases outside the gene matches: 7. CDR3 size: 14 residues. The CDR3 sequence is CASSSAGGRTEAFF. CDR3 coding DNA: TGTGCCAGCAGCTCCGCAGGGGGAAGGACTGAAGCTTTCTTT.

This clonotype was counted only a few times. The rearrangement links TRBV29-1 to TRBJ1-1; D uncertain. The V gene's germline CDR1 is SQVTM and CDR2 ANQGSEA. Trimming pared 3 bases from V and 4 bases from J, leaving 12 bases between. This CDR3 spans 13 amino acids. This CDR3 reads CSVDERLGTEAFF. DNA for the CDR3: TGCAGCGTTGATGAACGGTTGGGCACTGAAGCTTTCTTT.

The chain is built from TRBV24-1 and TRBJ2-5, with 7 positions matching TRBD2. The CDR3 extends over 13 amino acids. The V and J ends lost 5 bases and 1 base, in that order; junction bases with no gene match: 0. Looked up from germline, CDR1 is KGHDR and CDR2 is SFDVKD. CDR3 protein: CATSGGGQETQYF. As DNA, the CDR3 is TGTGCCACCAGTGGGGGGGGCCAAGAGACCCAGTACTTC.

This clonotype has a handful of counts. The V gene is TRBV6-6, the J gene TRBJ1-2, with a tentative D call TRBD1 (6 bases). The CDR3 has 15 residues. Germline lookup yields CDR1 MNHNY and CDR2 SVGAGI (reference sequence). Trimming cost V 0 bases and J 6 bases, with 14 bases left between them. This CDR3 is CASSYSPGEVDGYTF. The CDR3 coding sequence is TGTGCCAGCAGTTACTCGCCAGGGGAGGTGGATGGCTACACCTTC.

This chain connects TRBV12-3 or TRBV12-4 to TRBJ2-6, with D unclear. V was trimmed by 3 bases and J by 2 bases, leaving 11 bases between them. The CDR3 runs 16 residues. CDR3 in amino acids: CASSFLMGAGANVLTF. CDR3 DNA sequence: TGTGCCAGCAGTTTCCTAATGGGTGCTGGGGCCAACGTCCTGACTTTC.

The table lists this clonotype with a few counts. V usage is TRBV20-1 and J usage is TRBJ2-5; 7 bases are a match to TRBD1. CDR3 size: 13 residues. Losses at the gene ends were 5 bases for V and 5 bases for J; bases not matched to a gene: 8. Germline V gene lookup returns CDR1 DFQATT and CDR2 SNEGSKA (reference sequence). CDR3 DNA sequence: TGCAGTGCTGATGACAGGGTGGACGAGACCCAGTACTTC. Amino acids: CSADDRVDETQYF.

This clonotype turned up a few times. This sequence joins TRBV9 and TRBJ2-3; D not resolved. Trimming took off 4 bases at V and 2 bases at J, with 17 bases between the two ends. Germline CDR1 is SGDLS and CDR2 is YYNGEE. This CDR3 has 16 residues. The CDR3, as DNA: TGTGCCAGCAGCCTCAAGGTCTTGGCGACCACAGATACGCAGTATTTT. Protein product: CASSLKVLATTDTQYF.

CDR3 in amino acids: CASSGSGRALHDYTDTQYF. CDR3 bases: TGTGCCAGCAGCGGAAGCGGGAGGGCTCTCCATGACTACACAGATACGCAGTATTTT. The chain joins TRBV6-2 or TRBV6-3 to TRBJ2-3; 10 positions agree with TRBD2. After removal of 6 bases from V and 2 bases from J, the junction contained 17 bases not matched to a gene. Germline V gene lookup returns CDR1 MNHEY and CDR2 SVGEGT. This CDR3 has 19 amino acids.

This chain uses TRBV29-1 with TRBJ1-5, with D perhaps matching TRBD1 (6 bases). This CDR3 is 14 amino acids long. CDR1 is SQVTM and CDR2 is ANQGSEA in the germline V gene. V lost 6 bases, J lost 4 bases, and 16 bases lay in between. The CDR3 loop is CSVLQGRGNQPQHF. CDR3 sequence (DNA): TGCAGCGTCCTACAGGGTAGGGGGAATCAGCCCCAGCATTTT.

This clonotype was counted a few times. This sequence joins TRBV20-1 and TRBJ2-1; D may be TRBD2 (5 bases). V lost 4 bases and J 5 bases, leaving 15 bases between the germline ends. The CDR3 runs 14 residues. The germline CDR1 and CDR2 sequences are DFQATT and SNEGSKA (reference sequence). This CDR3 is CSAISHGRNNEQFF. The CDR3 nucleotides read TGCAGTGCTATTAGTCATGGGAGAAACAATGAGCAGTTCTTC.

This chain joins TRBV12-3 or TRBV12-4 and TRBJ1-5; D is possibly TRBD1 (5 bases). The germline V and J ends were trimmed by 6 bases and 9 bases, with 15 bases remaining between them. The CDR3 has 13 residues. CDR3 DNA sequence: TGTGCCAGCAGCTTTGGGGGTAGGGGGCCCCAGCATTTT. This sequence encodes CASSFGGRGPQHF.

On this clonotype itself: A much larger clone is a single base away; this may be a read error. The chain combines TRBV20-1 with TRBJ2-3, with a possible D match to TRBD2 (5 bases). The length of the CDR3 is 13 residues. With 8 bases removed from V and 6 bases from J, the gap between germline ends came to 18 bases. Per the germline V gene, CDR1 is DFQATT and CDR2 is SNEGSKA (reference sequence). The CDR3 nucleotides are TGCAGTACCCACGACGGACGCGGGGATACGCAGTATTTT. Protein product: CSTHDGRGDTQYF.